The TCR beta chain under discussion was sequenced for a study of T cell responses to AZD1222 COVID-19 vaccine. On this clone: The antigen is unknown.

Findings and caveats of the study: Unmutated variant regions reportedly attract nearly half of all spike-specific TCRs. Only a handful of people who got AZD1222 tested seropositive at baseline.

V lost 0 bases and J lost 4, with 14 bases in between. The CDR3 spans 16 residues. CDR1 is KGHDR and CDR2 is SFDVKD in the germline V gene. TCRdb's copy holds only in-frame clones and misses some; the assay was immunoSEQ multiplex PCR. The sample records approximately 120,000 clones, approximately 88% being singletons. The chain couples TRBV24-1 to TRBJ2-5; D possibly matches TRBD1 or TRBD2 (6 bases each). This TCR was sampled from an adult in good health. The sample here was peripheral blood, taken on day 0 of MenACWY control vaccination. The CDR3 sequence: CATSDLPGGRGETQYF. The CDR3 DNA reads as TGTGCCACCAGTGATTTGCCCGGGGGCCGGGGAGAGACCCAGTACTTC.